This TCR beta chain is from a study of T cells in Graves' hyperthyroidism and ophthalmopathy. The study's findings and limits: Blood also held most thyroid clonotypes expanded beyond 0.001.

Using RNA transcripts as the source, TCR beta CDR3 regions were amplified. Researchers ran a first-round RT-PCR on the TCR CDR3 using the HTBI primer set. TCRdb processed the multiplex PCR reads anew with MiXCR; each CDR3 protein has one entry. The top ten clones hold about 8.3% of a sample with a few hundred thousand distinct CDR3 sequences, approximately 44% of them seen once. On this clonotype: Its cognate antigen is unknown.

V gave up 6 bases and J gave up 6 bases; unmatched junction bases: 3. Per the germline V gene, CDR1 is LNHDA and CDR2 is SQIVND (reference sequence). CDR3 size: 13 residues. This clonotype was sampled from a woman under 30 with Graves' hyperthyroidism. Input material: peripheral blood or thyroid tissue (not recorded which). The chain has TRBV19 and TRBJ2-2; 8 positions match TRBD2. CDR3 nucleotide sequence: TGTGCCAGTAGCGGGACTAGTTCCGGGGAGCTGTTTTTT. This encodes CASSGTSSGELFF.